This T cell receptor beta chain was observed in a study of cytomegalovirus exposure and HLA in healthy donors. CDR1 is MGHRA and CDR2 is YSYEKL in the germline V gene. Trimming at V came to 4 bases and at J to 7 bases, leaving 4 bases not matched to a gene. The CDR3 is 14 residues long. It was with 60 Vbeta and 13 Jbeta primers that the PCR ran. The data were produced by immunoSEQ multiplex PCR, yet TCRdb's version contains in-frame clones alone and is incomplete. Of some 130,000 clones in the sample, 50% to 65% were seen once. Findings of the study overall: As a later analysis revealed, most CMV-associated TCR beta chains appeared HLA-restricted. In a later analysis, parvovirus B19, influenza, CMV and Epstein-Barr virus appeared linked to several top co-occurrence clusters. Using a false discovery rate of 0.05, a later analysis showed that 16,951 TCR beta sequences were associated with HLA alleles. A link between a missense DCLRE1C variant and TCR beta V- and J-gene trimming emerged from a later analysis.

This clone came up a few times. No antigen is known for it. Sequencing was performed on PBMCs. The chain employs TRBV4-1 and TRBJ1-6; 7 positions match TRBD1. The source is a man in his forties in good health and CMV-seropositive. The CDR3 bases are TGCGCCAGCAGCCCATGGACAGGCAATTCACCCCTCCACTTT. Translated, it gives CASSPWTGNSPLHF.